The subject of this entry is one T cell receptor (beta chain). The sample belongs to a study of blood T cell repertoires in COVID-19. Study at large: Material from acute and convalescent COVID-19 was sourced from the United States, Italy and Spain. T cells, B-cell-depleted T cells, or PBMCs supplied cDNA or gDNA.

Authors' analysis steps: The assay estimated nucleated cells by amplifying reference gene primers. The method was immunoSEQ multiplex PCR; TCRdb's version includes in-frame clones alone and lacks a portion of them. The D gene and trimming were derived from the DNA, and the V and J assignments and clone size from that table. The sample lists about 190,000 clones; 89% were seen once. CDR3 length: 15 residues. V dropped 1 base and J dropped 3; count of bases not matched to a gene: 2. Per germline, CDR1 SGHAT and CDR2 FQNNGV. The chain employs TRBV11-2 and TRBJ2-7; TRBD2 agrees at 11 bases. The origin of this receptor is a man aged 35 to 55 with acute or convalescent COVID-19. Sample: peripheral blood. The DNA of the CDR3 is TGTGCCAGCAGCTTAGGACTAGCGGGGAACTACGAGCAGTACTTC. Translating gives CASSLGLAGNYEQYF.